Listed below are T cell receptor beta chains from one sample, sequenced in a study of regulatory T cells in long-lasting Graves disease. Using its own MiXCR run on the multiplex PCR reads, TCRdb lists one record per CDR3 protein. The table records under 450,000 distinct CDR3 sequences, roughly 25% of them present only once. The starting material was peripheral blood mononuclear cells (PBMCs), obtained when the disease was refractory, from a patient treated with antithyroid drugs. The receptors were sampled from a woman aged 40 to 55 with Graves disease. The CDR3 runs from the conserved cysteine through the conserved F or W. Fields, in order: D gene, J gene, clone size, V gene, CDR3 length, CDR3 DNA, CDR3 protein. D genes are given only for firm matches. Clone size is not always given. Where it is, it says once, few, many or a class for expanded clones.

. TRBJ2-1 . TRBV11-2 13 TGTGCCAGCGAACAACTAGGGAGAAATGAGCAGTTCTTC CASEQLGRNEQFF
. TRBJ1-5 . TRBV18 15 TGTGCCAGCTCACCAAGTTATAGGGGCAATCAGCCCCAGCATTTT CASSPSYRGNQPQHF
. TRBJ2-5 . TRBV5-6 13 TGTGCCAGCAGCTTGCTGAGGGGAGAGACCCAGTACTTC CASSLLRGETQYF
. TRBJ1-1 many TRBV10-3 13 TGTGCCATCAGTGAGTCGGTCATCACTGAAGCTTTCTTT CAISESVITEAFF
. TRBJ2-5 many TRBV29-1 13 TGCAGCGTTGACGGTACCCTGGAAGAGACCCAGTACTTC CSVDGTLEETQYF
TRBD2 TRBJ2-2 few TRBV6-1 14 TGTGCCAGCAGTGCGAGCGGGGAGACCGGGGAGCTGTTTTTT CASSASGETGELFF
. TRBJ1-1 many TRBV20-1 12 TGCAGTGCTAGATCAGGGGACACTGAAGCTTTCTTT CSARSGDTEAFF
. TRBJ2-7 few TRBV5-6 12 TGTGCCAGCAGCCCCGGGTCGGGCGAGCAGTACTTC CASSPGSGEQYF
TRBD1 TRBJ2-2 many TRBV6-1 14 TGTGCCAGCAGTGGGAGACAGGGGACCGGGGAGCTGTTTTTT CASSGRQGTGELFF
. TRBJ1-6 . TRBV28 16 TGTGCCAGCAGTTCGTCCAACGGGACACATAATTCACCCCTCCACTTT CASSSSNGTHNSPLHF
. TRBJ1-4 many TRBV28 15 TGTGCCAGCAGTCCCCCCGGGGCAACTAATGAAAAACTGTTTTTT CASSPPGATNEKLFF
TRBD2 TRBJ2-7 few TRBV3-1 16 TGTGCCAGCAGCCGGGCCCGGACTAGCGGGATGAACGAGCAGTACTTC CASSRARTSGMNEQYF
. TRBJ2-5 many TRBV20-1 14 TGCAGTGCTAGACCGGGCCGTTACCAAGAGACCCAGTACTTC CSARPGRYQETQYF
. TRBJ1-2 few TRBV19 14 TGTGCCAGTAGTGTACAGGGACTGGGCTATGGCTACACCTTC CASSVQGLGYGYTF
. TRBJ1-2 many TRBV12-3/TRBV12-4 13 TGTGCCAGCAGTTTTCGGGGGAACTATGGCTACACCTTC CASSFRGNYGYTF
. TRBJ2-6 many TRBV28 19 TGTGCCAGCACCCGGGGAAGATTGAAGGGATTCTCTGGGGCCAACGTCCTGACTTTC CASTRGRLKGFSGANVLTF
. TRBJ2-3 . TRBV6-2/TRBV6-3 13 TGTGCCAGCAGTGTGGCCGTCACAGATACGCAGTATTTT CASSVAVTDTQYF
. TRBJ1-2 many TRBV11-2 15 TGTGCCAGCAGCTGGACGGACGGTGCTAACTATGGCTACACCTTC CASSWTDGANYGYTF
TRBD1 TRBJ1-1 few TRBV5-1 15 TGCGCCAGCAGCGCGGACAGGGGCTTGAACACTGAAGCTTTCTTT CASSADRGLNTEAFF
TRBD2 TRBJ2-5 few TRBV18 15 TGTGCCAGCTCACCACCCGGGGGGTACCAAGAGACCCAGTACTTC CASSPPGGYQETQYF
TRBD1 TRBJ1-1 . TRBV12-3/TRBV12-4 15 TGTGCCAGCAGTTTCGGGACAGGGGGTCGCACTGAAGCTTTCTTT CASSFGTGGRTEAFF
. TRBJ1-5 . TRBV6-1 15 TGTGCCAGCACAGGACAGCAGGATAGCAATCAGCCCCAGCATTTT CASTGQQDSNQPQHF
. TRBJ2-7 . TRBV6-9 15 TGTGCCAGCAGTTACGGGCAGGGGATTACCTACGAGCAGTACTTC CASSYGQGITYEQYF
TRBD1 TRBJ2-1 . TRBV12-3/TRBV12-4 16 TGTGCCAGCAGTTTAGGCGTGACAGGGATTAGGAATGAGCAGTTCTTC CASSLGVTGIRNEQFF
. TRBJ1-3 . TRBV25-1 16 TGTGCCAGCAGTGACACCTTTGCAGGGCCCGGGAACACCATATATTTT CASSDTFAGPGNTIYF
. TRBJ2-2 . TRBV2 17 TGTGCCAGCAGTAGGGTTAGGTGGCCTGGGAACACCGGGGAGCTGTTTTTT CASSRVRWPGNTGELFF
TRBD2 TRBJ2-1 . TRBV11-2 15 TGTGCCAGCAGCTTTAGCGGGAGTGTCTACAATGAGCAGTTCTTC CASSFSGSVYNEQFF
. TRBJ2-2 many TRBV2 14 TGTGCCAGCAGCCGGACAGCGAACACCGGGGAGCTGTTTTTT CASSRTANTGELFF
. TRBJ2-1 once TRBV3-1 14 TGTGCCAGCAGCCTTCGCGGGCAATACAATGAGCAGTTCTTC CASSLRGQYNEQFF
. TRBJ2-5 . TRBV13 18 TGTGCCAGCAGTGGTCACATTAGTAACCCTGTAAGGTTGGAGACCCAGTACTTC CASSGHISNPVRLETQYF
TRBD1 TRBJ1-2 few TRBV19 16 TGTGCCAGTAGTCTACCCGGGACAGGGGATCACTACGGCTACACCTTC CASSLPGTGDHYGYTF
. TRBJ2-2 few TRBV6-1 12 TGTGCCAGCAGTCGAGGGGGGGGGGAGCTGTTTTTT CASSRGGGELFF
. TRBJ1-3 few TRBV6-1 13 TGTGCCAGCAGCCTGACAGTCGGAAGGGCCATATATTTT CASSLTVGRAIYF
. TRBJ2-7 few TRBV20-1 15 TGCAGTGCTATATCCAGGCTAGTCGTGCCCTACGAGCAGTACTTC CSAISRLVVPYEQYF
. TRBJ1-5 many TRBV2 15 TGTGCCAGCAGTCGGGACACTCAAAGCAATCAGCCCCAGCATTTT CASSRDTQSNQPQHF
TRBD1 TRBJ1-6 . TRBV6-2/TRBV6-3 17 TGTGCCAGCAGTCCGCCGACAGGGGGCTTAGATAATTCACCCCTCCACTTT CASSPPTGGLDNSPLHF
. TRBJ2-2 many TRBV12-3/TRBV12-4 15 TGTGCCAGCAGTTTCGGGCAGACGAACACCGGGGAGCTGTTTTTT CASSFGQTNTGELFF
. TRBJ2-7 . TRBV6-1 13 TGTGCCAGCACCCTTTACGATTACTACGAGCAGTACTTC CASTLYDYYEQYF